One sample yielded the 5 T cell receptor beta chains listed below, sequenced in a study of shared clonotypes between healthy human individuals. Libraries were prepared by immunoSEQ multiplex PCR; TCRdb keeps only in-frame clonotypes and omits some of them. The sample includes 1,100,000 or so clones, 78% seen only once; the top ten take under 0.65%. Sequences were obtained from memory CD4+ T cells from PBMCs. Subset here: CD45RA-negative fraction. The receptors were gathered from a man aged 18 to 35 in good health. Some clones in this sample may be carry-over from other donors' samples.

This rearrangement joins TRBV19 to TRBJ2-7, with TRBD2 matching over 8 bases. V was pared by 5 bases and J by 4 bases, with 7 bases of the junction left unmatched. The CDR3 spans 14 residues. From germline, CDR1 is LNHDA and CDR2 SQIVND (reference sequence). CDR3 coding DNA: TGTGCCAGTAGTTACCGGGAGGGATTGTACGAGCAGTACTTC. It translates to CASSYREGLYEQYF.

The V call is TRBV9, the J call TRBJ2-3; either TRBD1 or TRBD2 may fit D (5 bases each). CDR3 length: 15 amino acids. CDR1 is SGDLS and CDR2 is YYNGEE in the germline V gene. Trimming took 0 bases from V and 0 from J, leaving 8 bases between them. The CDR3 nucleotides read TGTGCCAGCAGCGTAGGGGACCCTAGCACAGATACGCAGTATTTT. It is translated as CASSVGDPSTDTQYF.

The genes are TRBV28 and TRBJ2-7; D unclear. Germline CDR1 and CDR2: MDHEN and SYDVKM. The CDR3 consists of 14 residues. V was cut by 3 bases and J by 2 bases, with 11 bases left in between. The CDR3 region has the DNA TGTGCCAGCAGTTTGGCCTTCTCTCCCTACGAGCAGTACTTC. Protein: CASSLAFSPYEQYF.

The rearrangement links TRBV11-3 to TRBJ2-1; D not certain. In germline, CDR1 is SGHNT, CDR2 YENEEA. The CDR3 loop spans 13 amino acids. V shed 3 bases and J shed 10 bases, with 13 bases lying between them. This CDR3 is CASSFGESGEQFF. CDR3 bases: TGTGCCAGCAGCTTTGGGGAATCGGGCGAGCAGTTCTTC.

The chain carries TRBV7-9 and TRBJ1-5; no firm D call. Germline V lookup: CDR1 SEHNR, CDR2 FQNEAQ (reference sequence). The V gene lost 2 bases and the J gene lost 5 bases, with 7 bases spanning the gap. The CDR3 spans 13 residues. The CDR3 protein is CASSLQTDQPQHF. For the CDR3, the DNA is TGTGCCAGCAGCTTACAAACAGATCAGCCCCAGCATTTT.